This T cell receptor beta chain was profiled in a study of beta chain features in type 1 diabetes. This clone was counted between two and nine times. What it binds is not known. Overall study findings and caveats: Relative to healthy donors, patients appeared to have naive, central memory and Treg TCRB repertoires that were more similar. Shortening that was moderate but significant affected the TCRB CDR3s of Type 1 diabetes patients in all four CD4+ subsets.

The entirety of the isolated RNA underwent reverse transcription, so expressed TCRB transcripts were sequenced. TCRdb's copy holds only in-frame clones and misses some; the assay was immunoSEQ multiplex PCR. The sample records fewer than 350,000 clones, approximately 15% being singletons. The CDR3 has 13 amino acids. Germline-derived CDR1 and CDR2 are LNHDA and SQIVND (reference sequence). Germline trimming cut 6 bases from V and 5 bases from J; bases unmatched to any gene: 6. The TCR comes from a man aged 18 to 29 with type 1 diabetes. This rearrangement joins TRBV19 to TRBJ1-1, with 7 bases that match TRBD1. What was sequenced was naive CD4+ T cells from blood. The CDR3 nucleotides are TGTGCCAGTAGCGACAGGGTGGGGACTGAAGCTTTCTTT. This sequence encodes CASSDRVGTEAFF.